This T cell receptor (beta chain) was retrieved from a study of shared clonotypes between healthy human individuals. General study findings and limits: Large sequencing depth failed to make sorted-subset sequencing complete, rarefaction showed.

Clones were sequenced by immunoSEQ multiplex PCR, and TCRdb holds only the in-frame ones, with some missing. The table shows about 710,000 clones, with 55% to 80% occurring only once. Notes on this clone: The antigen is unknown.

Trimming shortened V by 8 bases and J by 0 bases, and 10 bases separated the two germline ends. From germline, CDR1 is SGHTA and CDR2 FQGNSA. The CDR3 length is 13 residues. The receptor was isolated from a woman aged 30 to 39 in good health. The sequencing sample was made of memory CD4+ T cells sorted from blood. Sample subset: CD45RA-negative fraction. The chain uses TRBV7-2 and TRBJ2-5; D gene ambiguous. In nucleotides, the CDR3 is TGTGCCAGCTCCTACTCTTACCAAGAGACCCAGTACTTC. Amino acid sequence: CASSYSYQETQYF. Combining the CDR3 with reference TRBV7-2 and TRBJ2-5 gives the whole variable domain GAGVSQSPSNKVTEKGKDVELRCDPISGHTALYWYRQSLGQGLEFLIYFQGNSAPDKSGLPSDRFSAERTGGSVSTLTIQRTQQEDSAVYLCASSYSYQETQYFGPGTRLLVL.